This T cell receptor beta chain was retrieved from a study of T cells in Graves' hyperthyroidism and ophthalmopathy. Trimming pared 0 bases from V and 2 bases from J, leaving 8 bases between. Per germline, CDR1 LGHDT and CDR2 YNNKEL (reference sequence). CDR3 length: 14 residues. This clonotype was seen many times. The investigators amplified TCR beta CDR3 regions from RNA transcripts. Primed by the HTBI set, a first-round RT-PCR was run on the TCR CDR3. TCRdb independently ran MiXCR on the multiplex PCR reads; one entry per CDR3 protein. The table records more than 550,000 distinct CDR3 sequences, about 18% of them present only once.

The sequence came from a man aged 45-65 years with Graves' hyperthyroidism. The sequencing sample was made of blood. The rearrangement joins TRBV3-1 to TRBJ2-7, with a weak D call TRBD2 (5 bases). CDR3 region: CASSQESGTYEQYF. The DNA of the CDR3 is TGTGCCAGCAGCCAAGAGAGCGGAACCTACGAGCAGTACTTC.